Listed below are T cell receptor beta chains from one sample, sequenced in a study of T cells in narcolepsy. TCRdb's copy holds only in-frame clones and misses some; the assay was immunoSEQ multiplex PCR. The table lists some 37,000 clones, 70% to 85% of them singletons. Sequenced input: CD45RA- memory CD4+ T cells from PBMCs. These receptors were obtained from a human donor with narcolepsy. Both conserved end residues are part of each CDR3. Each record gives: clone size, J gene, V gene, D gene, CDR3 DNA, CDR3 protein. The D gene is left open where the match is weak. The size field is filled for only some rows; it gives once, few, many or a size class.

clone size: -; J gene: TRBJ2-3; V gene: TRBV2; D gene: -; CDR3 DNA: TGTGCCAGCACCCCGGGTACGGGGAAGACAGATACGCAGTATTTT; CDR3 protein: CASTPGTGKTDTQYF
clone size: -; J gene: TRBJ2-5; V gene: TRBV30; D gene: TRBD2; CDR3 DNA: TGTGCCTGGAGTGTCCTAGCGGGGGGGCGGACCCAGTACTTC; CDR3 protein: CAWSVLAGGRTQYF
clone size: -; J gene: TRBJ1-5; V gene: TRBV14; D gene: -; CDR3 DNA: TGTGCCAGCAGCCAAGATACGTCGGGGGCTCAGCATTTT; CDR3 protein: CASSQDTSGAQHF
clone size: -; J gene: TRBJ1-1; V gene: TRBV2; D gene: TRBD1; CDR3 DNA: TGTGCCAGCAAAAGACAGGGGAACATGAACACTGAAGCTTTCTTT; CDR3 protein: CASKRQGNMNTEAFF
clone size: -; J gene: TRBJ1-5; V gene: TRBV15; D gene: -; CDR3 DNA: TGTGCCACCAGCAGAGATTTAGGATCAAACGGTCGAAATCAGCCCCAGCATTTT; CDR3 protein: CATSRDLGSNGRNQPQHF
clone size: -; J gene: TRBJ2-6; V gene: TRBV30; D gene: TRBD1; CDR3 DNA: TGTGCCGCCTCCCGACAGGGCTCTGGGGCCAACGTCCTGACTTTC; CDR3 protein: CAASRQGSGANVLTF
clone size: -; J gene: TRBJ1-3; V gene: TRBV30; D gene: -; CDR3 DNA: TGTGGGAGAGGCGGGCACTCTGGAAACACCATATATTTT; CDR3 protein: CGRGGHSGNTIYF
clone size: -; J gene: TRBJ1-2; V gene: TRBV6-5; D gene: -; CDR3 DNA: TGTGCCAGCGGAACGCCTGGGTATGGCTACACCTTC; CDR3 protein: CASGTPGYGYTF
clone size: -; J gene: TRBJ2-2; V gene: TRBV7-2; D gene: -; CDR3 DNA: TGTGCCAGCAGCTGGAGACCGGCCGGGGAGCTGTTTTTT; CDR3 protein: CASSWRPAGELFF
clone size: -; J gene: TRBJ2-7; V gene: TRBV5-4; D gene: -; CDR3 DNA: TGTGCCAGCAGCTTGTGGGGCCCGCTAGTGGCCGACCACGAGCAGTACTTC; CDR3 protein: CASSLWGPLVADHEQYF
clone size: few; J gene: TRBJ2-7; V gene: TRBV7-8; D gene: -; CDR3 DNA: TGTGCCAGCAGCCCAAGACCGACTCACTACAGCTCCTACGAGCAGTACTTC; CDR3 protein: CASSPRPTHYSSYEQYF
clone size: -; J gene: TRBJ1-4; V gene: TRBV15; D gene: -; CDR3 DNA: TGTGCCACCAGCGAAATCGAGGGGGTTGGTGAAAAACTGTTTTTT; CDR3 protein: CATSEIEGVGEKLFF
clone size: once; J gene: TRBJ1-5; V gene: TRBV12-5; D gene: TRBD1; CDR3 DNA: TGTGCTAGTGGTTTAAAGGGGGCCCAGCCCCAGCATTTT; CDR3 protein: CASGLKGAQPQHF
clone size: -; J gene: TRBJ1-6; V gene: TRBV4-2; D gene: TRBD1; CDR3 DNA: TGTGCCAGCAGCCAAGATCTCTCAGGGGGCCCTCCTTCACCCCTCCACTTT; CDR3 protein: CASSQDLSGGPPSPLHF
clone size: once; J gene: TRBJ2-7; V gene: TRBV7-2; D gene: TRBD2; CDR3 DNA: TGTGCCAGCAGACCTAGCGGGGGGGCCTACGAGCAGTACTTC; CDR3 protein: CASRPSGGAYEQYF
clone size: -; J gene: TRBJ2-1; V gene: TRBV7-2; D gene: TRBD1; CDR3 DNA: TGTGCCAGCTCTTTCCAAGGGACAGGGGGCCACAATGAGCAGTTCTTC; CDR3 protein: CASSFQGTGGHNEQFF
clone size: -; J gene: TRBJ1-4; V gene: TRBV25-1; D gene: TRBD1; CDR3 DNA: TGTGCCAGCACGGATACAGGGGGCGGTGAAAAACTGTTTTTT; CDR3 protein: CASTDTGGGEKLFF
clone size: -; J gene: TRBJ2-7; V gene: TRBV18; D gene: -; CDR3 DNA: TGTGCCAGCTCACCAGGTACGGTGAGCTCCTACGAGCAGTACTTC; CDR3 protein: CASSPGTVSSYEQYF
clone size: -; J gene: TRBJ2-7; V gene: TRBV11-2; D gene: -; CDR3 DNA: TGTGCCAGCAGCTTAGGACTACCTGGGGAGCAGTACTTC; CDR3 protein: CASSLGLPGEQYF
clone size: -; J gene: TRBJ2-7; V gene: TRBV7-8; D gene: TRBD1; CDR3 DNA: TGTGCCAGCAGCACCGGACAGGGAAAAACCTACGAGCAGTACTTC; CDR3 protein: CASSTGQGKTYEQYF
clone size: -; J gene: TRBJ1-5; V gene: TRBV7-2; D gene: -; CDR3 DNA: TGTGCCAGCAGCGGGCACAGTGGGACTGGTCAGCCCCAGCATTTT; CDR3 protein: CASSGHSGTGQPQHF
clone size: few; J gene: TRBJ2-7; V gene: TRBV6-6; D gene: TRBD1; CDR3 DNA: TGTGCCAGCAGTTACTCTGGGACAGACTCCTACGAGCAGTACTTC; CDR3 protein: CASSYSGTDSYEQYF
clone size: -; J gene: TRBJ1-2; V gene: TRBV6-6; D gene: -; CDR3 DNA: TGTGCCAGCAGTTACTCTCCCGGGGGCTACACCTTC; CDR3 protein: CASSYSPGGYTF
clone size: -; J gene: TRBJ1-2; V gene: TRBV7-2; D gene: -; CDR3 DNA: TGTGCCAGCAGCTTGGTGGGGGGGAATTATGACTATGGCTACACCTTC; CDR3 protein: CASSLVGGNYDYGYTF
clone size: -; J gene: TRBJ2-1; V gene: TRBV12-5; D gene: -; CDR3 DNA: TGTGCTAGTGGTTTCCCCGGGAACAATGAGCAGTTCTTC; CDR3 protein: CASGFPGNNEQFF
clone size: -; J gene: TRBJ1-1; V gene: TRBV18; D gene: TRBD1; CDR3 DNA: TGTGCCAGCTCAACAACAGGGGGCACTGAAGCTTTCTTT; CDR3 protein: CASSTTGGTEAFF